This T cell receptor (beta chain) came from a study of T cell responses to AZD1222 COVID-19 vaccine. General study results and limits: Nearly half of spike-specific TCRs reportedly target unmutated variant regions.

Trimming cost V 1 base and J 0 bases; bases outside gene matches: 6. Germline assignment: CDR1 LGHNA and CDR2 YSLEER. The CDR3 extends over 16 amino acids. This clone was picked up a small number of times. Its matching antigen is unknown. TCRdb keeps only in-frame clones here, not all; method: immunoSEQ multiplex PCR. The data show roughly 150,000 clones, with over 80% seen just once and 3.8% held by the top ten. V is TRBV4-3 and J is TRBJ2-7; 7 bases align to TRBD2. This receptor was identified in an adult who received the AZD1222 COVID-19 vaccine. Sequenced here: peripheral blood, sampled 28 days after the second AZD1222 dose. In nucleotides, the CDR3 is TGCGCCAGCAGCCAAGCCGCGGGAGACACCTCCTACGAGCAGTACTTC. This gives the protein CASSQAAGDTSYEQYF.